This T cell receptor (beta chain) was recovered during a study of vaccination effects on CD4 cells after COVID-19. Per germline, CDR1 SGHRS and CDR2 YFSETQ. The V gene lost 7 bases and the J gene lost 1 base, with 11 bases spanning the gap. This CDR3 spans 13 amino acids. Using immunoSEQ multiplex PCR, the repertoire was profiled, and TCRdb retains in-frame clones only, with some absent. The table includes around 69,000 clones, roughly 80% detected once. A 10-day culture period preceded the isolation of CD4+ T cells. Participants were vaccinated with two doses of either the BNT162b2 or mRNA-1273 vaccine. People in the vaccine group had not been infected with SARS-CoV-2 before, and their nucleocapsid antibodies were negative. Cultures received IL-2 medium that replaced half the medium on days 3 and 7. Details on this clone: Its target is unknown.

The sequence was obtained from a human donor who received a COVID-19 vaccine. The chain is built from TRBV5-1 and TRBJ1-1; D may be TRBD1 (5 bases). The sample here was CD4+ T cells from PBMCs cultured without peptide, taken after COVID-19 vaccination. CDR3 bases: TGCGCCAGCGGGGGAGTAGAGAACACTGAAGCTTTCTTT. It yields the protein CASGGVENTEAFF.